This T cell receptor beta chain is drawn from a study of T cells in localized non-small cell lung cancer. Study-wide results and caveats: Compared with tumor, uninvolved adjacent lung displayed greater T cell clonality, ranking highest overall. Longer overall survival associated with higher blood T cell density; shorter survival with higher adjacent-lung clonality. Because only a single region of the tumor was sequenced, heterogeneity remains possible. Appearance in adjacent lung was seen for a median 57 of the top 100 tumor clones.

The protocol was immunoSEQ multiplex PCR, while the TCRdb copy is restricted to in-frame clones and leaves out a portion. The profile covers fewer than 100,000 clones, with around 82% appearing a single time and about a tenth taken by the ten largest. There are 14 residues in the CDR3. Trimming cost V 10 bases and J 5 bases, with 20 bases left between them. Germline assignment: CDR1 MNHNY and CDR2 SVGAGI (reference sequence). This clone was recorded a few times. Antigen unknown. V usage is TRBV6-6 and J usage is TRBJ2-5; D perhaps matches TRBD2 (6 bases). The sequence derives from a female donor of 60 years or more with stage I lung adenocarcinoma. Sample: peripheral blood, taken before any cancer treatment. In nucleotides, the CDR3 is TGTGCCACGAAAGGCGGGGTACGTCAGGAGACCCAGTACTTC. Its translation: CATKGGVRQETQYF.